This T cell receptor (beta chain) was identified during a study of CD8 T cells in ankylosing spondylitis. MiXCR was run by TCRdb on the 5' RACE reads, yielding one entry per CDR3 protein. The data hold 290,000 or so distinct CDR3 sequences, with around 20% observed a single time. A few counts support this clonotype. V was trimmed by 5 bases and J by 4 bases, leaving 15 bases between them. Germline V lookup: CDR1 SGHDT, CDR2 YYEEEE. This CDR3 contains 15 residues. The TCR was taken from a female donor with ankylosing spondylitis or in good health (not recorded which). V and J are TRBV5-6 and TRBJ2-2; weak D call: TRBD1 (6 bases). The sequencing sample was made of blood, either unsorted or a sorted T cell fraction (not recorded which). CDR3 in DNA: TGTGCCAGCAGAGGGGGTGGTTTTGGCACCGGGGAGCTGTTTTTT. It is translated as CASRGGGFGTGELFF. Filled out from reference TRBV5-6 and TRBJ2-2, the complete variable domain reads DAGVTQSPTHLIKTRGQQVTLRCSPKSGHDTVSWYQQALGQGPQFIFQYYEEEERQRGNFPDRFSGHQFPNYSSELNVNALLLGDSALYLCASRGGGFGTGELFFGEGSRLTVL.